A single sample gave rise to the 2 T cell receptor beta chains below, sequenced in a study of blood T cell repertoires in COVID-19. Profiling relied on immunoSEQ multiplex PCR, and the TCRdb table lists in-frame clones only, not all of them. The sample carries 200,000 or so clones, roughly 82% recorded once. The sequenced sample was peripheral blood. All receptors come from a woman aged 25 to 45 with acute or convalescent COVID-19.

The chain has TRBV11-2 and TRBJ2-7, with TRBD2 matching 16 bases. The J segment lost 2 bases and the V segment lost 5 bases, leaving 3 bases of the junction unmatched. The germline V gene has CDR1 SGHAT and CDR2 FQNNGV. This CDR3 region has 16 residues. This CDR3 is CASSLGTSGRAYEQYF. CDR3 sequence (DNA): TGTGCCAGCAGCCTCGGGACTAGCGGGAGGGCCTACGAGCAGTACTTC.

In this sample, this clone turned up many times. This chain connects TRBV19 to TRBJ2-3; 9 bases agree with TRBD1. The CDR3 consists of 15 residues. Germline V gene sequence: CDR1 LNHDA, CDR2 SQIVND (reference sequence). Germline trimming cut 6 bases from V and 0 bases from J; bases unmatched to any gene: 4. CDR3 residues: CASRLGQGSTDTQYF. CDR3 bases: TGTGCCAGTAGACTCGGACAGGGGAGCACAGATACGCAGTATTTT.